This T cell receptor (beta chain) was observed in a study of regulatory T cells in long-lasting Graves disease. HTBI primers from iRepertoire and Arm-PCR of CDR3 regions yielded the TCR beta libraries. TCRdb re-derived calls from the multiplex PCR reads in MiXCR, one entry per CDR3 protein. The table shows about 620,000 distinct CDR3 sequences, with about 16% occurring only once. At least ten counts were recorded for this clonotype. Germline loops: CDR1 MNHEY, CDR2 SVGEGT. The CDR3 runs to 15 residues. Trimming at V came to 5 bases and at J to 7 bases, leaving 10 bases not matched to a gene. Specified time point: newly diagnosed GD, antithyroid drugs for less than 3 months. From RNA extracted from PBMCs, the TCR library was made. These data also featured in a second study, about T cells in Graves' hyperthyroidism and ophthalmopathy.

The receptor comes from a woman under 40 with Graves disease. Material: peripheral blood mononuclear cells (PBMCs), obtained at new diagnosis, from a patient treated with antithyroid drugs. The chain is built from TRBV6-2 or TRBV6-3 and TRBJ2-1; TRBD2 matches at 8 bases. CDR3 in amino acids: CASSATPGLGNEQFF. The DNA for the CDR3 is TGTGCCAGCAGTGCGACACCGGGACTAGGTAATGAGCAGTTCTTC.